The present T cell receptor beta chain was sequenced within a study of a mutant IDH1 vaccine in newly diagnosed glioma. Turning to the study itself: Treated patients, averaging around 40 years, were roughly 62% male and roughly 38% female.

Method: immunoSEQ multiplex PCR; TCRdb's copy keeps in-frame clones and lacks some. The sample lists approximately 80,000 clones, 70% to 90% occurring once. The time point is: week 47, end of study. Doses comprised 300 ug of mutant IDH1 20-mer peptide each, plus topical imiquimod. Trimming took 2 bases from V and 4 from J, leaving 12 bases between them. The CDR3 runs to 15 residues. Germline V gene data show CDR1 as LGHNT and CDR2 as FRNRAP. On this clone: Antigen specificity is unknown.

This specimen consisted of PBMCs, obtained from a glioma patient whose treatment included an IDH1 peptide vaccine. This TCR came from a man aged 35-49 years with glioma. The chain couples TRBV12-5 to TRBJ2-1; tentative D call: TRBD1 (7 bases). Written as DNA, the CDR3 is TGTGCTAGTGGTTTGCAGGGGGGCCCTTACAATGAGCAGTTCTTC. As protein: CASGLQGGPYNEQFF.